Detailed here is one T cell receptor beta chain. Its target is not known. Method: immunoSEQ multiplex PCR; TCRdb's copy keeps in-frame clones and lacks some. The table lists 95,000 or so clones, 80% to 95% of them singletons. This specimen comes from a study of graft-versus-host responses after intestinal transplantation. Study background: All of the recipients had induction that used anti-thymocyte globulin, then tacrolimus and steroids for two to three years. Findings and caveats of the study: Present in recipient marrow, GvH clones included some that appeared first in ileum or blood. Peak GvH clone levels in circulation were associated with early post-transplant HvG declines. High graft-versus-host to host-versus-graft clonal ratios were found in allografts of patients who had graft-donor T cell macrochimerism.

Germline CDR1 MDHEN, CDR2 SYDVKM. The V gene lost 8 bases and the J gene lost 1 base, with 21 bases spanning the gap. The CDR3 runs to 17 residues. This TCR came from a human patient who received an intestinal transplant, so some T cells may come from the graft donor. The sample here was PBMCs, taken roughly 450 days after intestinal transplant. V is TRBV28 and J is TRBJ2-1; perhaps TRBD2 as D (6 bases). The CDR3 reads CASCHRGLSRSYNEQFF. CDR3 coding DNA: TGTGCCAGCTGCCACCGGGGGTTATCCCGGTCCTACAATGAGCAGTTCTTC.